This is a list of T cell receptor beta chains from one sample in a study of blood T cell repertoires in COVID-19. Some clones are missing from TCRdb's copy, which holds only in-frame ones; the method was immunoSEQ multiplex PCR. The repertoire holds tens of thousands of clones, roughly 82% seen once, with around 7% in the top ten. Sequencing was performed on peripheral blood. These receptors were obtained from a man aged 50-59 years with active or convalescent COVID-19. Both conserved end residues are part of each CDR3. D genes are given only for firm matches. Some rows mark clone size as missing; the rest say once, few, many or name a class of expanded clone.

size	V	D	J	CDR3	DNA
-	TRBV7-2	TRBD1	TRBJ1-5	CASSPPNRGDQPQHF	TGTGCCAGCAGCCCCCCTAACAGGGGCGATCAGCCCCAGCATTTT
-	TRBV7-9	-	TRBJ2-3	CASSLEAVRGGPDTQYF	TGTGCCAGCAGCCTGGAGGCCGTTAGGGGGGGGCCAGATACGCAGTATTTT
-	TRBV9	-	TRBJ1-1	CASSKTALNTEAFF	TGTGCCAGCAGCAAGACAGCCTTGAACACTGAAGCTTTCTTT
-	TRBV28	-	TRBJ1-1	CASVRGVNTEAFF	TGTGCCAGCGTTCGGGGGGTGAACACTGAAGCTTTCTTT
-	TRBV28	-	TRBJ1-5	CASITGGQPQHF	TGTGCCAGCATTACCGGGGGTCAGCCCCAGCATTTT
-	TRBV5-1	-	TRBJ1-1	CASSWEASNTEAFF	TGCGCCAGCAGCTGGGAGGCCTCGAACACTGAAGCTTTCTTT
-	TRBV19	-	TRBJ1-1	CASSMIRQGEAFF	TGTGCCAGTAGTATGATACGGCAGGGGGAAGCTTTCTTT
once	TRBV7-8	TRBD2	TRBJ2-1	CASSRLAGANEQFF	TGTGCCAGCAGCCGGCTAGCGGGCGCCAATGAGCAGTTCTTC
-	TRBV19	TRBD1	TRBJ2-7	CASSTGQAGYEQYF	TGTGCCAGTAGTACGGGACAGGCGGGCTACGAGCAGTACTTC
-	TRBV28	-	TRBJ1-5	CASSSWGRNQPQHF	TGTGCCAGCAGTAGCTGGGGGCGAAATCAGCCCCAGCATTTT
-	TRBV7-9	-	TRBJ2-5	CASSPRTGGRQETQYF	TGTGCCAGCAGCCCTAGGACAGGAGGGAGGCAAGAGACCCAGTACTTC
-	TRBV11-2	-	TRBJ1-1	CASSLVRGWAFF	TGTGCCAGCAGCTTAGTTAGAGGGTGGGCTTTCTTT
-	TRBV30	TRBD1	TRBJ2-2	CAWSKPGQGDGELFF	TGTGCCTGGAGTAAACCGGGACAGGGTGACGGGGAGCTGTTTTTT
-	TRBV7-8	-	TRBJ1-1	CASSLRTEAFF	TGTGCCAGCAGCCTGCGCACTGAAGCTTTCTTT